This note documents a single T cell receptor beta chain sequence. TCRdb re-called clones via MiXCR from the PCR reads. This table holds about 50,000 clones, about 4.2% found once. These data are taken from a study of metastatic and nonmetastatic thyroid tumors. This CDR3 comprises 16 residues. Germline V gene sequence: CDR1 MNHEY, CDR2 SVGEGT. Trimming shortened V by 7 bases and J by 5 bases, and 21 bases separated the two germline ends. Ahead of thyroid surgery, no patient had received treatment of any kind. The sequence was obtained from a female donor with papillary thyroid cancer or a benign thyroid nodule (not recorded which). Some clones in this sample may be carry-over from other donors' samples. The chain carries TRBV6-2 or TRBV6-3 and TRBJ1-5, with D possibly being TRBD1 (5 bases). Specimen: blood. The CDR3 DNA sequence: TGTGCCAGCACACGGGGACGAGCCGGATTCCATCAGCCCCAGCATTTT. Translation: CASTRGRAGFHQPQHF.